This TCR beta chain was retrieved from a study of cytomegalovirus exposure and HLA in healthy donors. CDR3 length: 12 residues. Per the germline V gene, CDR1 is SEHNR and CDR2 is FQNEAQ (reference sequence). A word on this clone: Its antigen is undetermined. At one end, the junction sequence differs from germline, possibly due to a read error.

Study-level findings and limits: The authors later found most CMV-associated TCR beta chains appeared HLA-restricted.

PCR used 60 Vbeta primers and 13 Jbeta primers. The assay was immunoSEQ multiplex PCR, and TCRdb's table has in-frame clones only and misses some. Of 100,000 to 150,000 clones in the sample, roughly three quarters are singletons; the top ten hold approximately 1.1%. This receptor was taken from a woman younger than 45 in good health and CMV-seronegative. This sequence joins TRBV7-9 and TRBJ1-1, with 9 nucleotides matching TRBD1. Sequences were obtained from PBMCs. The CDR3 coding sequence is TGTTCCAGCACAGGGGGCAACACTGAAGCTTTCTTT. Its protein is CSSTGGNTEAFF.